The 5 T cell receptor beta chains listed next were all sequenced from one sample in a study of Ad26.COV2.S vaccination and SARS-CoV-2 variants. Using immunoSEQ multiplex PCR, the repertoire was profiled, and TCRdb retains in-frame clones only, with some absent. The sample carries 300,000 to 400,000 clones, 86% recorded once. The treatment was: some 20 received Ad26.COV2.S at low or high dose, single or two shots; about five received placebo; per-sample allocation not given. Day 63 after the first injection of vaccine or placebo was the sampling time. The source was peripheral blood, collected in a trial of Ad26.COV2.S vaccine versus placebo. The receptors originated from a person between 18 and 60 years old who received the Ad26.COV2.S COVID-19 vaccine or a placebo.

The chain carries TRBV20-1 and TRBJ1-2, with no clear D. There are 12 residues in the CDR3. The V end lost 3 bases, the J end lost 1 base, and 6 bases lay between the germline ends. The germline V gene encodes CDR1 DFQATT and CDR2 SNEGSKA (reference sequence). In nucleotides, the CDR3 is TGCAGTGCTAGTTTTGATAACTATGGCTACACCTTC. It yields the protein CSASFDNYGYTF.

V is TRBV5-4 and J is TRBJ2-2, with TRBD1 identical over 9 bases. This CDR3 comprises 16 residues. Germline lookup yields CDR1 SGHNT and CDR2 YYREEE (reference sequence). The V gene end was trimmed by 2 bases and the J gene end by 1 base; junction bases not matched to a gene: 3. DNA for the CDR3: TGTGCCAGCAGCTTACCGGGACAGGGGAACACCGGGGAGCTGTTTTTT. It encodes CASSLPGQGNTGELFF.

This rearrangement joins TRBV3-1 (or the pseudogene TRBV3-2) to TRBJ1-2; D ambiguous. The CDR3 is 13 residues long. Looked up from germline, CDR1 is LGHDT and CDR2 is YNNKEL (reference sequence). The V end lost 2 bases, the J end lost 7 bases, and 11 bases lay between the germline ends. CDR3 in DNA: TGTGCCAGCAGCCAACTTACAGTTTCTGGCTACACCTTC. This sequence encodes CASSQLTVSGYTF.

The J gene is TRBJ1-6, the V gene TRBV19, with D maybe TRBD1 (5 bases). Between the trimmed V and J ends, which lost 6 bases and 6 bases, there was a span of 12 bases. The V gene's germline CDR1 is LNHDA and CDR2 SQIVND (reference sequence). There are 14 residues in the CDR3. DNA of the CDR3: TGTGCCAGTAGCGCTGGGGCGGTTAATTCACCCCTCCACTTT. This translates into CASSAGAVNSPLHF.

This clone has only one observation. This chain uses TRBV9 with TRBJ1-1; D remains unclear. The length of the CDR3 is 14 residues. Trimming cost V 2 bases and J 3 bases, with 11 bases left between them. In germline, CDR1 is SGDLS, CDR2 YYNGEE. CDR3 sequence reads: CASSVSVGDTEAFF. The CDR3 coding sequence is TGTGCCAGCAGCGTTAGCGTGGGAGACACTGAAGCTTTCTTT.